Following are 22 T cell receptor beta chains from one sample sequenced in a study of T cells after somatic rescue of genetic block. The protocol was immunoSEQ multiplex PCR, while the TCRdb copy is restricted to in-frame clones and leaves out a portion. The profile shows 110,000 or so clones, around nine tenths of them singletons. The sequenced material came from peripheral blood mononuclear cells (PBMCs). The receptors here all came from a woman under 30.

This chain uses TRBV18 with TRBJ2-5; 13 bases are shared with TRBD2. Per germline, CDR1 KGHSH and CDR2 LQKENI. J lost 5 bases, V lost 1 base, and 7 bases had no gene match. This CDR3 has 17 amino acids. The CDR3 region is CASSPRTSGGGGETQYF. CDR3 DNA: TGTGCCAGCTCACCACGGACTAGCGGGGGAGGAGGGGAGACCCAGTACTTC.

V gene TRBV5-6 combines with J gene TRBJ2-7; unclear D gene. Between the trimmed V and J ends, which lost 4 bases and 0 bases, there was a span of 5 bases. This CDR3 region has 12 residues. From germline, CDR1 is SGHDT and CDR2 YYEEEE. CDR3 sequence reads: CASSTPSYEQYF. The CDR3 coding sequence is TGTGCCAGCAGCACCCCCTCCTACGAGCAGTACTTC.

This clone occurred a few times. The gene calls are TRBV7-7 and TRBJ1-2; a possible D gene is TRBD1 (5 bases). With 1 base removed from V and 6 bases from J, the gap between germline ends came to 12 bases. CDR1 and CDR2 (germline): SSHAT, FNYEAQ (reference sequence). This CDR3 spans 14 amino acids. CDR3 nucleotides: TGTGCCAGCAGCTTAGGAAGTCAGGGAGATGGCTACACCTTC. This gives the protein CASSLGSQGDGYTF.

V is TRBV29-1 and J is TRBJ2-2, with a weak D call TRBD1 (5 bases). V was cut by 2 bases and J by 2 bases, with 15 bases left in between. The CDR3 loop spans 16 amino acids. Germline values: CDR1 SQVTM, CDR2 ANQGSEA. CDR3 protein: CSVERLGQGNTGELFF. CDR3 DNA sequence: TGCAGCGTTGAAAGGCTGGGGCAGGGCAACACCGGGGAGCTGTTTTTT.

Worth noting for this clone: Other nucleotide sequences from this sample produce the same CDR3. This chain links TRBV30 with TRBJ1-4; a possible D gene is TRBD1 (5 bases). V was trimmed by 3 bases and J by 0 bases, leaving 8 bases between them. Germline CDR1 is GTSNPN and CDR2 is SVGIG (reference sequence). CDR3 length: 14 residues. CDR3 bases: TGTGCCTGGAGGGGGGGACCAACTAATGAAAAACTGTTTTTT. Translation: CAWRGGPTNEKLFF. Complete variable domain (other parts from reference TRBV30 and TRBJ1-4): SQTIHQWPATLVQPVGSPLSLECTVEGTSNPNLYWYRQAAGRGLQLLFYSVGIGQISSEVPQNLSASRPQDRQFILSSKKLLLSDSGFYLCAWRGGPTNEKLFFGSGTQLSVL.

This clone has more than one count but fewer than ten. The rearrangement links TRBV6-1 to TRBJ2-5; no clear D gene. The V gene's germline CDR1 is MNHNS and CDR2 SASEGT. The CDR3 totals 15 residues. Between the trimmed V and J ends, which lost 0 bases and 1 base, there was a span of 9 bases. The CDR3 sequence: CASSEAVTPQETQYF. CDR3 DNA: TGTGCCAGCAGTGAAGCGGTTACACCCCAAGAGACCCAGTACTTC.

The CDR3 loop reads CASRLGPQTHQPQHF. The CDR3 DNA reads as TGTGCCAGCAGACTGGGACCGCAAACCCATCAGCCCCAGCATTTT. V and J are TRBV6-5 and TRBJ1-5, with D possibly matching TRBD1 (5 bases). This CDR3 has 15 residues. Germline-derived CDR1 and CDR2 are MNHEY and SVGAGI. Trimming cost V 6 bases and J 5 bases, with 17 bases left between them.

The chain carries TRBV5-1 and TRBJ2-3, with 11 bases aligning to TRBD2. V gave up 4 bases and J gave up 2 bases; unmatched junction bases: 6. This CDR3 has 16 residues. CDR1 and CDR2 (germline): SGHRS, YFSETQ. CDR3 region: CASSPPGLADTDTQYF. CDR3 in DNA: TGCGCCAGCAGCCCCCCGGGACTAGCGGACACAGATACGCAGTATTTT.

The V gene is TRBV5-1, the J gene TRBJ1-2, with 7 nucleotides matching TRBD1. Germline loops: CDR1 SGHRS, CDR2 YFSETQ. CDR3 size: 14 residues. V was pared by 4 bases and J by 4 bases, with 7 bases of the junction left unmatched. The CDR3 sequence: CASSQGDRFYGYTF. In DNA form, the CDR3 reads TGCGCCAGCAGCCAGGGGGACAGATTCTATGGCTACACCTTC.

The CDR3 DNA reads as TGTGCCAGCACCCCGCCGGACAGGGAAGAGACCCAGTACTTC. Protein sequence: CASTPPDREETQYF. This chain uses TRBV6-6 with TRBJ2-5, with TRBD1 matching over 8 bases. With V trimmed by 7 bases and J by 3 bases, 7 bases remained unmatched. Germline values: CDR1 MNHNY, CDR2 SVGAGI (reference sequence). CDR3 length equals 14 residues.

The genes are TRBV2 and TRBJ1-4; no clear D. This CDR3 has 14 residues. V was pared by 3 bases and J by 0 bases, with 5 bases between. The germline V gene has CDR1 SNHLY and CDR2 FYNNEI. The CDR3 nucleotides read TGTGCCAGCAGTGACGGTGCAACTAATGAAAAACTGTTTTTT. This translates into CASSDGATNEKLFF. The full variable domain, with the rest looked up from reference TRBV2 and TRBJ1-4, is EPEVTQTPSHQVTQMGQEVILRCVPISNHLYFYWYRQILGQKVEFLVSFYNNEISEKSEIFDDQFSVERPDGSNFTLKIRSTKLEDSAMYFCASSDGATNEKLFFGSGTQLSVL.

The gene calls are TRBV29-1 and TRBJ1-1, with D unresolved. The CDR3 runs to 13 residues. Germline CDR1 is SQVTM and CDR2 is ANQGSEA. The V and J ends lost 4 bases and 0 bases respectively, with 9 bases between them. In DNA, the CDR3 is TGCAGCGTTGTTGGAGTATTGAACACTGAAGCTTTCTTT. This encodes CSVVGVLNTEAFF.

The chain combines TRBV29-1 with TRBJ2-1; TRBD2 aligns across 8 bases. V was clipped by 3 bases and J by 0 bases; unmatched bases: 13. The CDR3 totals 18 residues. Germline assignment: CDR1 SQVTM and CDR2 ANQGSEA. The CDR3 loop reads CSVDLRGVKSSSYNEQFF. The CDR3 DNA reads TGCAGCGTTGACTTGCGGGGGGTAAAGTCAAGCTCCTACAATGAGCAGTTCTTC.

The chain uses TRBV5-5 and TRBJ2-3; D is ambiguous. The CDR3 is 14 residues long. CDR1 and CDR2 (germline): SGHKS, YYEKEE (reference sequence). The V end lost 0 bases, the J end lost 6 bases, and 11 bases lay between the germline ends. CDR3 DNA sequence: TGTGCCAGCAGCTTGGTCCCCGTCGGGGATACGCAGTATTTT. Its translation: CASSLVPVGDTQYF.

The chain combines TRBV14 with TRBJ2-7; D is unclear. The length of the CDR3 is 13 residues. V lost 3 bases, J lost 3 bases, and 9 bases lay in between. Germline V gene sequence: CDR1 SGHDN, CDR2 FVKESK. The CDR3 here is CASSQEVGYEQYF. As DNA, the CDR3 is TGTGCCAGCAGCCAGGAAGTTGGCTACGAGCAGTACTTC.

This chain links TRBV5-1 with TRBJ2-3; unclear D gene. This CDR3 has 12 residues. The germline gives CDR1 SGHRS, CDR2 YFSETQ. V was trimmed by 4 bases and J by 0 bases, leaving 3 bases between them. CDR3 in DNA: TGCGCCAGCAGCAGGAGCACAGATACGCAGTATTTT. Encoded protein: CASSRSTDTQYF.

As to this clone: Distinct nucleotide sequences in the sample also encode this CDR3. The gene calls are TRBV4-2 and TRBJ1-2; D is ambiguous. The CDR3 is made up of 12 amino acids. Trimming shortened V by 0 bases and J by 4 bases, and 3 bases separated the two germline ends. Germline CDR1 is LGHNA and CDR2 is YNFKEQ. CDR3 sequence (DNA): TGTGCCAGCAGCCAAGATGCCTATGGCTACACCTTC. Its protein is CASSQDAYGYTF.

CDR3 nucleotide sequence: TGTGCCAGCAGCCCCCTCTCGGGGGCCTCCGGCGGGGAGCTGTTTTTT. It yields the protein CASSPLSGASGGELFF. This chain joins TRBV9 and TRBJ2-2; D could derive from TRBD1 or TRBD2 (6 bases each). From germline, CDR1 is SGDLS and CDR2 YYNGEE. Trimming shortened V by 4 bases and J by 7 bases, and 20 bases separated the two germline ends. The CDR3 is 16 amino acids.

This CDR3 is CASSGQGAANTGELFF. In nucleotides, the CDR3 is TGTGCCAGCAGCGGACAGGGGGCCGCGAACACCGGGGAGCTGTTTTTT. The gene calls are TRBV9 and TRBJ2-2, with TRBD1 identical over 10 bases. With V trimmed by 3 bases and J by 0 bases, 2 bases remained unmatched. This CDR3 is built from 16 residues. Germline CDR1 is SGDLS and CDR2 is YYNGEE.

The rearrangement joins TRBV5-8 to TRBJ2-3; 9 bases map to TRBD2. The V segment lost 4 bases and the J segment 2 bases; nucleotides outside the gene matches: 8. Looked up from germline, CDR1 is SGHTS and CDR2 is YDEGEE. This CDR3 contains 16 residues. In nucleotides, the CDR3 is TGTGCCAGCAGCGCCACGGAGCGGGGGGCCACAGATACGCAGTATTTT. Its protein product is CASSATERGATDTQYF. The entire variable domain, with the rest obtained from reference TRBV5-8 and TRBJ2-3, is as follows: EAGVTQSPTHLIKTRGQQATLRCSPISGHTSVYWYQQALGLGLQFLLWYDEGEERNRGNFPPRFSGRQFPNYSSELNVNALELEDSALYLCASSATERGATDTQYFGPGTRLTVL.

The V gene is TRBV19, the J gene TRBJ2-7, with TRBD1 matching 8 bases. Trimming at V came to 5 bases and at J to 2 bases, leaving 5 bases not matched to a gene. The CDR3 runs 14 residues. Looked up from germline, CDR1 is LNHDA and CDR2 is SQIVND (reference sequence). The CDR3 spells CASSVDRAAYEQYF. CDR3 DNA sequence: TGTGCCAGTAGTGTGGACAGGGCGGCCTACGAGCAGTACTTC.

V gene TRBV28 combines with J gene TRBJ2-7, with 7 bases fitting TRBD1. The CDR3 consists of 16 residues. CDR1 MDHEN and CDR2 SYDVKM come from the germline V gene. Unmatched junction bases numbered 16, after V lost 4 bases and J lost 7 bases. The CDR3, as DNA: TGTGCCAGCAGTTCTACCGGGACAGACTTTAGTGGGGAGCAGTACTTC. This translates into CASSSTGTDFSGEQYF.